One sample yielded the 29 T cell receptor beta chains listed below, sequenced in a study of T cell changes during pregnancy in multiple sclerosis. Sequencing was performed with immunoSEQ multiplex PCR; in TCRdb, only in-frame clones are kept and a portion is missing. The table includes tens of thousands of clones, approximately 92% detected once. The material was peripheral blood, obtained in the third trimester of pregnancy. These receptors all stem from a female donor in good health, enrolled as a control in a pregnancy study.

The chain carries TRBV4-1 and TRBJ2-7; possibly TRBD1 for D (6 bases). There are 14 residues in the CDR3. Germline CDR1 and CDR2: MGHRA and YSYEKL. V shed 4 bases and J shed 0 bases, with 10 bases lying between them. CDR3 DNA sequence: TGCGCCAGCAGCCCAGGGGCGGGCTCCTACGAGCAGTACTTC. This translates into CASSPGAGSYEQYF.

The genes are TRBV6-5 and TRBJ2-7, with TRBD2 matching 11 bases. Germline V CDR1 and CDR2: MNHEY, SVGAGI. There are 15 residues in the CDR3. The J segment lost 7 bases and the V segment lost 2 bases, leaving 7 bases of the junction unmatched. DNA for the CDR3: TGTGCCAGCAGTTACGGGCTAGCGGGAGGAGGTGAGCAGTACTTC. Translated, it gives CASSYGLAGGGEQYF.

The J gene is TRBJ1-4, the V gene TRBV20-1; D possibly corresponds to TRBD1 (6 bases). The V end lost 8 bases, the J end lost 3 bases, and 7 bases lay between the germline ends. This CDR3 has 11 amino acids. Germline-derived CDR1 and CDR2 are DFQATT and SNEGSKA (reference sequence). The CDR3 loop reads CSPGANEKLFF. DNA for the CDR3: TGCAGTCCAGGGGCTAATGAAAAACTGTTTTTT.

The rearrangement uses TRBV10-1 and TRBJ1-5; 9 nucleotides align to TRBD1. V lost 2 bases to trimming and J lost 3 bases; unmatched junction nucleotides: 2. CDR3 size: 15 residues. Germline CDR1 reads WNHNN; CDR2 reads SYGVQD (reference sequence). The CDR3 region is CASSEHRGPNQPQHF. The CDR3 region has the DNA TGCGCCAGCAGTGAGCACAGGGGGCCCAATCAGCCCCAGCATTTT.

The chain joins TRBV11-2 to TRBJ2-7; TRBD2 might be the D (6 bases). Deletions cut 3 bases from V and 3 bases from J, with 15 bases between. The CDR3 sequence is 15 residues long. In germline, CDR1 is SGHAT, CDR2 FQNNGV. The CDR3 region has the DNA TGTGCCAGCAGCTTTAGTAGCGGACGGATCTACGAGCAGTACTTC. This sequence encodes CASSFSSGRIYEQYF.

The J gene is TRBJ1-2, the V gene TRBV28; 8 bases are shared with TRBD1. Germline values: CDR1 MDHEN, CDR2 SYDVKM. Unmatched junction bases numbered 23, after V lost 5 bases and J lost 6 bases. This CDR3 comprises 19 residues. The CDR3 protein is CASSLNRWGLTGGEDGYTF. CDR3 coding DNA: TGTGCCAGCAGTCTAAATCGGTGGGGCCTTACAGGGGGTGAGGATGGCTACACCTTC.

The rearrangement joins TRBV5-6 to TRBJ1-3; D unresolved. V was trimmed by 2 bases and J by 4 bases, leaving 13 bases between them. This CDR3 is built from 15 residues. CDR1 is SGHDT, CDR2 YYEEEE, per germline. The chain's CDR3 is CASSFGYGVGNTIYF. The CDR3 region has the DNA TGTGCCAGCAGCTTCGGGTACGGGGTCGGAAACACCATATATTTT.

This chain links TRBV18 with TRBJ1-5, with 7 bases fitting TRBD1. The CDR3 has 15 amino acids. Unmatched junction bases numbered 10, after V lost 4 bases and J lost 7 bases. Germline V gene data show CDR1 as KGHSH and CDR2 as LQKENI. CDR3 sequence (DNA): TGTGCCAGCTCACTCAATCAGGGGGAAGAACAGCCCCAGCATTTT. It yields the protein CASSLNQGEEQPQHF.

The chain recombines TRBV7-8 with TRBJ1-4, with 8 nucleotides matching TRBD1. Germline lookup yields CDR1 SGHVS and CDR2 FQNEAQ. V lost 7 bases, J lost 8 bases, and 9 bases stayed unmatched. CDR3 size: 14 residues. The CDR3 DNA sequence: TGTGCCAGCACCGCTGACAGGGGTCAGGAAAAACTGTTTTTT. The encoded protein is CASTADRGQEKLFF.

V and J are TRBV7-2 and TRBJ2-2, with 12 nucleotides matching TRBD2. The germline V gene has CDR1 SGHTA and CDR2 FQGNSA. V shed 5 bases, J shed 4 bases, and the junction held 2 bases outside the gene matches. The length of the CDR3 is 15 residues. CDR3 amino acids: CASSLTSGGTGELFF. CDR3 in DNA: TGTGCCAGCAGCCTGACTAGCGGGGGCACCGGGGAGCTGTTTTTT.

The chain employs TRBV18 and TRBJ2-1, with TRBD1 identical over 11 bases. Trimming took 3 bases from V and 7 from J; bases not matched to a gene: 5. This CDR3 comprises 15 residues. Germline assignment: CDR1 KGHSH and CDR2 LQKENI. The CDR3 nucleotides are TGTGCCAGCTCACCTGCCGGGACAGGGGGTAATGAGCAGTTCTTC. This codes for CASSPAGTGGNEQFF.

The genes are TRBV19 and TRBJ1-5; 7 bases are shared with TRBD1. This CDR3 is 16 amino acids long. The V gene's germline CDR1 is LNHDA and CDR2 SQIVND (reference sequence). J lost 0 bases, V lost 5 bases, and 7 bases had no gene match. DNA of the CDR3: TGTGCCAGTAGTCCTCGGGACAGATTTAGCAATCAGCCCCAGCATTTT. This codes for CASSPRDRFSNQPQHF.

CDR3 region: CASRPDRGRLGEQFF. CDR3 nucleotides: TGTGCCAGCAGACCCGACAGGGGGCGTCTGGGCGAGCAGTTCTTC. The chain carries TRBV6-1 and TRBJ2-1, with 10 positions matching TRBD1. Germline lookup yields CDR1 MNHNS and CDR2 SASEGT. There are 15 residues in the CDR3. The V segment lost 6 bases and the J segment 10 bases; nucleotides outside the gene matches: 12.

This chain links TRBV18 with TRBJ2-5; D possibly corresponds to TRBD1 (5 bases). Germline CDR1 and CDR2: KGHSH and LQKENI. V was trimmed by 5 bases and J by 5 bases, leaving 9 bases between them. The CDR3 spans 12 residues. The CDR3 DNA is TGTGCCAGCTCATCTTCAGGGGAGACCCAGTACTTC. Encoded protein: CASSSSGETQYF.

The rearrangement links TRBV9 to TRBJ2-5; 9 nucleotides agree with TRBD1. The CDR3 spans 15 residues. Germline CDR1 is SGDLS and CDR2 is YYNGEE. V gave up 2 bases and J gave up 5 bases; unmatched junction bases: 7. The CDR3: CASSVGQGLSETQYF. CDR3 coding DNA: TGTGCCAGCAGCGTCGGACAGGGGCTTTCGGAGACCCAGTACTTC.

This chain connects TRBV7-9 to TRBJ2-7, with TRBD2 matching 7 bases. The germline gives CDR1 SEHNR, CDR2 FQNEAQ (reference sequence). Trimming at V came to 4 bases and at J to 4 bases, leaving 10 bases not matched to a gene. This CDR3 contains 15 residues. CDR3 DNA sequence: TGTGCCAGCAGCTCCGCTGGCGGGGGTATTTACGAGCAGTACTTC. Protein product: CASSSAGGGIYEQYF.

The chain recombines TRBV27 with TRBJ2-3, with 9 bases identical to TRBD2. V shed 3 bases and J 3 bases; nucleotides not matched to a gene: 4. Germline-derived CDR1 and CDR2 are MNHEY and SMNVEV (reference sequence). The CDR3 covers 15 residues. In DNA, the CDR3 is TGTGCCAGCAGTTTCTCTAGCGGGATTACAGATACGCAGTATTTT. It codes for CASSFSSGITDTQYF.

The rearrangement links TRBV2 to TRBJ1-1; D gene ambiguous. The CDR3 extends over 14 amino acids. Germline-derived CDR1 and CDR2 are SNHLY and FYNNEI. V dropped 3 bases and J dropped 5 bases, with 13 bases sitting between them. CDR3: CASSDRRGWTEAFF. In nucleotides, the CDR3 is TGTGCCAGCAGTGATAGAAGAGGGTGGACTGAAGCTTTCTTT.

CDR3 loop: CASSSGGSDTGELFF. CDR3 coding DNA: TGTGCCAGCAGCTCTGGAGGGTCGGACACCGGGGAGCTGTTTTTT. The V call is TRBV28, the J call TRBJ2-2; perhaps TRBD2 as D (6 bases). V lost 6 bases and J 3 bases, leaving 14 bases between the germline ends. Germline loops: CDR1 MDHEN, CDR2 SYDVKM. The CDR3 sequence is 15 residues long. The variable domain in full, with the rest retrieved from reference TRBV28 and TRBJ2-2, is DVKVTQSSRYLVKRTGEKVFLECVQDMDHENMFWYRQDPGLGLRLIYFSYDVKMKEKGDIPEGYSVSREKKERFSLILESASTNQTSMYLCASSSGGSDTGELFFGEGSRLTVL.

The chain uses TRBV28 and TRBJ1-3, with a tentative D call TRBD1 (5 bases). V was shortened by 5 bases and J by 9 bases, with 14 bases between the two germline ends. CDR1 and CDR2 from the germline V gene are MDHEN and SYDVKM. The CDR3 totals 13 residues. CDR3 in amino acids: CASSRGVWGTIYF. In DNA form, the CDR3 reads TGTGCCAGCAGTCGGGGGGTTTGGGGCACCATATATTTT. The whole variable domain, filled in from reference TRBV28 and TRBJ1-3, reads DVKVTQSSRYLVKRTGEKVFLECVQDMDHENMFWYRQDPGLGLRLIYFSYDVKMKEKGDIPEGYSVSREKKERFSLILESASTNQTSMYLCASSRGVWGTIYFGEGSWLTVV.

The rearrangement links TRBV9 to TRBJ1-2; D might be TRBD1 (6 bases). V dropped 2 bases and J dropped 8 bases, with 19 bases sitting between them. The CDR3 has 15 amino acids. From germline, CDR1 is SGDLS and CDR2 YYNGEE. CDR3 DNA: TGTGCCAGCAGCGTCAGTTCGTCAGGGGTAGAGGGCTACACCTTC. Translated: CASSVSSSGVEGYTF.

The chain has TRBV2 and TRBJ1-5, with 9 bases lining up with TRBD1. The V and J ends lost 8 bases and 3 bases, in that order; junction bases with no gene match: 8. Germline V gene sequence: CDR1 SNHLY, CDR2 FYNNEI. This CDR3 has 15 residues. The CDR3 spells CASLEDRGDNQPQHF. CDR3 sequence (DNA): TGTGCCAGCCTTGAGGACAGGGGTGACAATCAGCCCCAGCATTTT.

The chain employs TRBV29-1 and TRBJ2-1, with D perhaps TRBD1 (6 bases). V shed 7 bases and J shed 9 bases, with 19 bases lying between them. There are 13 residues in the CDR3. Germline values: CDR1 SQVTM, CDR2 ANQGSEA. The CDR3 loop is CSGKQGVQAEQFF. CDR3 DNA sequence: TGCAGCGGAAAACAGGGTGTCCAGGCTGAGCAGTTCTTC.

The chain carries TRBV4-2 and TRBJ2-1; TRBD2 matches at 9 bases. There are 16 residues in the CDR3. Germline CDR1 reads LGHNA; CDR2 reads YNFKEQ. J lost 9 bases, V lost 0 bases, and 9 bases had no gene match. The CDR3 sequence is CASSQEDSGSFGEQFF. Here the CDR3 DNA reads TGTGCCAGCAGCCAAGAGGATAGCGGGAGCTTTGGTGAGCAGTTCTTC.

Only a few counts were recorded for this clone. The CDR3 sequence is CASSLQGSNGYTF. DNA for the CDR3: TGTGCCAGCAGCTTACAGGGGTCCAATGGCTACACCTTC. The chain has TRBV7-9 and TRBJ1-2; a possible D gene is TRBD1 (6 bases). From germline, CDR1 is SEHNR and CDR2 FQNEAQ (reference sequence). CDR3 length: 13 residues. The V and J ends lost 2 bases and 6 bases respectively, with 10 bases between them. Full variable domain (rest looked up from reference TRBV7-9 and TRBJ1-2): DTGVSQNPRHKITKRGQNVTFRCDPISEHNRLYWYRQTLGQGPEFLTYFQNEAQLEKSRLLSDRFSAERPKGSFSTLEIQRTEQGDSAMYLCASSLQGSNGYTFGSGTRLTVV.

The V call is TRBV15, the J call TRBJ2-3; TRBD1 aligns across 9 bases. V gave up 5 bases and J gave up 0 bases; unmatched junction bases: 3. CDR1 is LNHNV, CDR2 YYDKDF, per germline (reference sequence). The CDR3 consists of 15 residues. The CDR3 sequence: CATSGGTGSTDTQYF. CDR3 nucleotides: TGTGCCACCAGCGGGGGGACAGGGAGCACAGATACGCAGTATTTT.

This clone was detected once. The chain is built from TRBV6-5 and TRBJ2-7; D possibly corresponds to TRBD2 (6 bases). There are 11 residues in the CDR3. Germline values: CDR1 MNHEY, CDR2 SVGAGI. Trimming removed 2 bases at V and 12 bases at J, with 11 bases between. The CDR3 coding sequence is TGTGCCAGCAGTTACGGGGGGAATCGGTACTTC. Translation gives CASSYGGNRYF.

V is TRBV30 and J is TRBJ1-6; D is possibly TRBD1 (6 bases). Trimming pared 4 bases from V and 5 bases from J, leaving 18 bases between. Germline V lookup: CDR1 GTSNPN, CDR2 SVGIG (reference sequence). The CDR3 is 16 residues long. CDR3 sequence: CAWTPTGRGDNSPLHF. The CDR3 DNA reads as TGTGCCTGGACCCCTACAGGGAGAGGCGATAATTCACCCCTCCACTTT.

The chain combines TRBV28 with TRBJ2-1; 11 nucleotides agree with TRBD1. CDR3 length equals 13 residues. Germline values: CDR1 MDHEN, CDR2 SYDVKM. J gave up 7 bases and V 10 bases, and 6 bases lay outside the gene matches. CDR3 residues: CATQDRGRNEQFF. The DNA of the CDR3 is TGTGCCACCCAGGACAGGGGGCGAAATGAGCAGTTCTTC.